Given below is one T cell receptor beta chain in context. Unmatched junction bases numbered 3, after V lost 0 bases and J lost 0 bases. CDR1 GTSNPN and CDR2 SVGIG come from the germline V gene (reference sequence). This CDR3 spans 15 amino acids. This sample is part of a study of early T cells in non-severe SARS-CoV-2 infection. One entry per CDR3 protein results from TCRdb running MiXCR on the 5' RACE reads. The table lists about 69,000 distinct CDR3 sequences, roughly a tenth of them singletons. The sample comprised whole blood. The clonotype originates from an adult who was a healthcare worker with PCR-confirmed SARS-CoV-2 infection or an uninfected control (not recorded which). V usage is TRBV30 and J usage is TRBJ1-1; TRBD1 agrees at 8 bases. CDR3 bases: TGTGCCTGGAGTGTTAGACAGGGGCTGAACACTGAAGCTTTCTTT. Protein: CAWSVRQGLNTEAFF.